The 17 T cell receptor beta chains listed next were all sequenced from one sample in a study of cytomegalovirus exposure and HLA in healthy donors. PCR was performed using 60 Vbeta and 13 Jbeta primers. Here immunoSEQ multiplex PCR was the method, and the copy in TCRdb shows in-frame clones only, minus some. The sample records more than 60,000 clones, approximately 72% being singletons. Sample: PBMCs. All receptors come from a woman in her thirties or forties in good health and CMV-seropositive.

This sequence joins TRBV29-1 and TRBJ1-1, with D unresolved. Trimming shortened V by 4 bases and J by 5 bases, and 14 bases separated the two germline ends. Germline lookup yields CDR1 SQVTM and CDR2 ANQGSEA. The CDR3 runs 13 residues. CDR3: CSVAALRDTEAFF. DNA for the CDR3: TGCAGCGTTGCCGCCTTGAGGGATACTGAAGCTTTCTTT.

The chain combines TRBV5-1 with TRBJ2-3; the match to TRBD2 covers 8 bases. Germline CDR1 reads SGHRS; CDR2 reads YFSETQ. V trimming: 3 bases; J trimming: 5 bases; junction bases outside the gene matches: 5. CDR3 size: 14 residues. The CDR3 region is CASSSGGQGDTQYF. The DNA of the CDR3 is TGCGCCAGCAGCTCGGGGGGGCAAGGAGATACGCAGTATTTT.

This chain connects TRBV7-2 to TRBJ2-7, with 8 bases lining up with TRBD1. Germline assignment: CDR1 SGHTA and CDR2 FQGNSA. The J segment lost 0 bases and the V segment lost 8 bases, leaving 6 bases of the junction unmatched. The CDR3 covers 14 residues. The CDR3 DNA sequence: TGTGCCAGCGGTAGACAGGGGAGCTCCTACGAGCAGTACTTC. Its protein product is CASGRQGSSYEQYF.

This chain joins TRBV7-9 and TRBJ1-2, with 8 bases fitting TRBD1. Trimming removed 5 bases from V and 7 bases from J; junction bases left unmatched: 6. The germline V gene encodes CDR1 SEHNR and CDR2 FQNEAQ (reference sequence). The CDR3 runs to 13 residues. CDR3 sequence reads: CASSQTGAAGYTF. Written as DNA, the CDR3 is TGTGCCAGCAGCCAGACAGGGGCGGCTGGCTACACCTTC.

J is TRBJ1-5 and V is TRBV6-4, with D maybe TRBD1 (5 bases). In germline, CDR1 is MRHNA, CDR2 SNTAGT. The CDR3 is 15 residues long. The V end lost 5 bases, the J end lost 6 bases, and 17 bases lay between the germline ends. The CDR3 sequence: CASSPEGGAGQPQHF. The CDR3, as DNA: TGTGCCAGCAGTCCCGAAGGAGGGGCAGGTCAGCCCCAGCATTTT.

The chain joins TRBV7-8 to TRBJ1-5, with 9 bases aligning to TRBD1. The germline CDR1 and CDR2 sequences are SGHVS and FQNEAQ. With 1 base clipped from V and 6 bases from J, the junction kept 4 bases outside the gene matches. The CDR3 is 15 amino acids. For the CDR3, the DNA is TGTGCCAGCAGCTTAGTTACAGGGGGCGGTCAGCCCCAGCATTTT. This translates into CASSLVTGGGQPQHF.

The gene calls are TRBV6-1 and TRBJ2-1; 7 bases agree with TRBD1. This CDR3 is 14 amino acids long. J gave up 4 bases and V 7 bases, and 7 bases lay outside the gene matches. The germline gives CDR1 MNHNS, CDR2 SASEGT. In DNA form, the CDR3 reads TGTGCCAGCACCGCCCGGGACAGATACAATGAGCAGTTCTTC. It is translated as CASTARDRYNEQFF.

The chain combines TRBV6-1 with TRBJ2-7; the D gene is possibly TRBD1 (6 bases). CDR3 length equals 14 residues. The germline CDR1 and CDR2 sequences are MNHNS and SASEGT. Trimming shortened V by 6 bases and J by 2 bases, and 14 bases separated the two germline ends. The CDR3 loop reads CASRPDRPPYEQYF. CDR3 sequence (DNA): TGTGCCAGCAGACCGGACAGACCCCCCTACGAGCAGTACTTC.

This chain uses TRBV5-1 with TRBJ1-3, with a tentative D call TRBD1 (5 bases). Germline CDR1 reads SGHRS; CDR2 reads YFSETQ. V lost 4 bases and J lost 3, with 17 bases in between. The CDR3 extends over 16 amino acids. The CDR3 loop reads CASSRPGGSSGNTIYF. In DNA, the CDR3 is TGCGCCAGCAGCCGCCCCGGGGGGTCTAGTGGAAACACCATATATTTT.

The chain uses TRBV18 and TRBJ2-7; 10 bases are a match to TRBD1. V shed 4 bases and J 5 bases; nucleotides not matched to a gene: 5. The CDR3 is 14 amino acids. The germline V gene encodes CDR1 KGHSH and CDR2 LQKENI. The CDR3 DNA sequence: TGTGCCAGCTCACGGGACAGGGGAGAGGACGAGCAGTACTTC. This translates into CASSRDRGEDEQYF.

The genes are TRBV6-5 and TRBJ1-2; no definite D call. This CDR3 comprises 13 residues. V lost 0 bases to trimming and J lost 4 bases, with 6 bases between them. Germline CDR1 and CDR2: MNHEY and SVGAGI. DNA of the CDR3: TGTGCCAGCAGTTACTCCGGTTCCTATGGCTACACCTTC. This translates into CASSYSGSYGYTF.

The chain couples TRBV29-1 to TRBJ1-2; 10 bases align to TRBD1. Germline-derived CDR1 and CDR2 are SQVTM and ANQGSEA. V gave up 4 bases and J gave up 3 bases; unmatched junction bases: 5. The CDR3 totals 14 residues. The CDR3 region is CSVAPGTGDYGYTF. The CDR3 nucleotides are TGCAGCGTTGCCCCCGGGACAGGGGACTATGGCTACACCTTC.

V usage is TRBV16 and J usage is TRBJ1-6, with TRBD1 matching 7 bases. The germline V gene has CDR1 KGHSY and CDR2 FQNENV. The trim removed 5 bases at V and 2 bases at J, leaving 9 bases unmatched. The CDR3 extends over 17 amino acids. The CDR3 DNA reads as TGTGCCAGCAGCTTGAACTCTGGACAGGCCTATAATTCACCCCTCCACTTT. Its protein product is CASSLNSGQAYNSPLHF.

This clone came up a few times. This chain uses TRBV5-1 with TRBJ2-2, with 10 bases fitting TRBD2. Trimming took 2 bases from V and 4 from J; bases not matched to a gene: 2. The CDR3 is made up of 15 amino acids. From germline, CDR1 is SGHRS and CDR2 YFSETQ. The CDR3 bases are TGCGCCAGCAGCTTAGCGGGGGGGAGCACCGGGGAGCTGTTTTTT. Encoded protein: CASSLAGGSTGELFF.

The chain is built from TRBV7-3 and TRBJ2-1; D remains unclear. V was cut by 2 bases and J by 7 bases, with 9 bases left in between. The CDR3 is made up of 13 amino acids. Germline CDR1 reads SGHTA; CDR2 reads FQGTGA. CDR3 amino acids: CASSLGAVNEQFF. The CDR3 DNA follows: TGTGCCAGCAGCTTAGGAGCAGTTAATGAGCAGTTCTTC.

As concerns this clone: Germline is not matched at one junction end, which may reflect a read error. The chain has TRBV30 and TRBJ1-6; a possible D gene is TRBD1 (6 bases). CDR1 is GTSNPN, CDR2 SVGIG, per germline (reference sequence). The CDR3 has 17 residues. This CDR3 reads CAWGVTGRVSYNSPLHF. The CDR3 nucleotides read TGTGCCTGGGGTGTAACAGGGAGGGTATCCTATAATTCACCCCTCCACTTT.

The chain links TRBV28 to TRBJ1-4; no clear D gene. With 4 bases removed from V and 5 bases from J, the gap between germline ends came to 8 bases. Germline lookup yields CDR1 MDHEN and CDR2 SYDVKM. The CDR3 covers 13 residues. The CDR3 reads CASSSEANEKLFF. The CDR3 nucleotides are TGTGCCAGCAGTTCCGAGGCGAATGAAAAACTGTTTTTT.